This T cell receptor beta chain comes out of a study of T-cell memory formation after mild COVID-19. Regarding this clonotype: A much larger clonotype is one base distant, so this may be a read error.

TCRdb fed the 5' RACE reads into MiXCR, producing one record per CDR3 protein. This table holds 470,000 or so distinct CDR3 sequences, under 20% found once. Per germline, CDR1 MNHEY and CDR2 SVGAGI. The CDR3 covers 12 residues. V lost 6 bases and J lost 5, with 9 bases in between. The sequencing input was PBMCs or a T cell subset sorted from them (not recorded which). The TCR comes from a man younger than 35 who had mild COVID-19 (a few samples of this study predate the infection). Cell type and time point are not known. This chain connects TRBV6-5 to TRBJ2-3; D might be TRBD2 (5 bases). The CDR3 region is CASRDAGDTQYF. As DNA, the CDR3 is TGTGCCAGCAGGGACGCGGGAGATACGCAGTATTTT.